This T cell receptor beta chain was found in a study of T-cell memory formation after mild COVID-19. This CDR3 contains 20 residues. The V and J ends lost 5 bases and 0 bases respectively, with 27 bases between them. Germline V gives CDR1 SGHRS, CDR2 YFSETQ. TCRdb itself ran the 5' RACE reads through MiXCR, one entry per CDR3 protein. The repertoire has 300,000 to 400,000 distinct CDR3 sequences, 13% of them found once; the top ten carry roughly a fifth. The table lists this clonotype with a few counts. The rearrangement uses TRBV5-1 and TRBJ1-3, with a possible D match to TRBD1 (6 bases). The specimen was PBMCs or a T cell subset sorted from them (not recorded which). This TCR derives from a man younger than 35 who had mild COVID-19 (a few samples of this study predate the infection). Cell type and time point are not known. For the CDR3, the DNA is TGCGCCAGCAGAAAGAGCCCGGTACAGGGATGGGCAAACTCTGGAAACACCATATATTTT. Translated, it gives CASRKSPVQGWANSGNTIYF.